The present entry profiles one T cell receptor (beta chain) with its context. Its target is unknown. An end of the junction differs from the germline gene, which may be a read error. The CDR3 runs to 12 residues. TCRdb used MiXCR to reprocess the RT-PCR reads, holding one entry per CDR3 protein. This sample has roughly 790,000 distinct CDR3 sequences, with 21% found just once. These data come from a study of response to subunit inactivated influenza vaccine. Study observations and caveats: Each seasonal influenza vaccination recruits few new T cells, the authors suggested.

The rearrangement joins TRBV12-3 or TRBV12-4 to TRBJ1-4; D remains ambiguous. The sequence was collected from a middle-aged man who received an inactivated influenza vaccine. The input for sequencing was PBMCs from blood, taken more than 4 days after vaccination. In nucleotides, the CDR3 is TGTGCCAGCAGTTTAAGTCTACCTCCATCTTACTTT. Its translation: CASSLSLPPSYF.